Below are 27 T cell receptor beta chains sequenced from a single sample in a study of spatial heterogeneity in lung cancer. One entry per CDR3 protein results from TCRdb running MiXCR on the 5' RACE reads. The table shows more than 15,000 distinct CDR3 sequences, with 6.2% occurring only once. Broader study findings: Counts of expanded alpha and beta TCRs within tumors tracked the tumor nonsynonymous mutation count.

Time point given: sample taken at primary tumor resection. These receptors have no known antigen. The specimen was lung tumor tissue, collected at surgery. Receptors were obtained from a male donor with early-stage non-small cell lung cancer.

This clonotype was counted at least ten times. Because this beta chain is a stray read in a library intended to capture alpha chains, its abundance should not be given much weight. This rearrangement joins TRBV12-3 or TRBV12-4 to TRBJ2-1; 12 bases match TRBD2. Trimming took 7 bases from V and 8 from J; bases not matched to a gene: 9. The CDR3 totals 15 residues. The CDR3 loop is CASTILAGGRDEQFF. CDR3 DNA sequence: TGTGCCAGCACCATCCTAGCGGGGGGGAGGGATGAGCAGTTCTTC.

This clonotype was seen many times. This beta chain appears as a stray read in a library generated for alpha chains; its size is not informative. The chain combines TRBV29-1 with TRBJ1-1; D may be TRBD1 (5 bases). The CDR3 runs 13 residues. The germline V and J ends were trimmed by 4 bases and 1 base, with 10 bases remaining between them. Germline CDR1 reads SQVTM; CDR2 reads ANQGSEA. CDR3 sequence reads: CSVARAGNTEAFF. CDR3 DNA sequence: TGCAGCGTTGCCAGGGCCGGGAACACTGAAGCTTTCTTT.

Many counts were recorded for this clonotype. The library was prepared for alpha chains; this beta chain is a stray read, so its frequency means little. The gene calls are TRBV7-3 and TRBJ2-2, with D maybe TRBD1 (6 bases). CDR1 is SGHTA, CDR2 FQGTGA, per germline. The V end lost 5 bases, the J end lost 4 bases, and 23 bases lay between the germline ends. This CDR3 is 18 amino acids long. CDR3 sequence (DNA): TGTGCCAGCAGCCCAGGATCGACAGGCGGTAGGGGCACCGGGGAGCTGTTTTTT. Protein product: CASSPGSTGGRGTGELFF.

This clonotype was detected many times. Being off target in a library aimed at alpha chains, this beta chain has a size of little meaning. The chain has TRBV7-9 and TRBJ2-3; 9 nucleotides align to TRBD1. Per germline, CDR1 SEHNR and CDR2 FQNEAQ (reference sequence). After removal of 5 bases from V and 4 bases from J, the junction contained 10 bases not matched to a gene. This CDR3 contains 16 residues. CDR3 protein: CASSAPRYRGPDTQYF. The CDR3 DNA follows: TGTGCCAGCAGCGCCCCCAGGTACAGGGGGCCAGATACGCAGTATTTT.

This clonotype was observed a handful of times. Because the library targeted alpha chains, this beta chain is an off-target read whose size means little. This sequence joins TRBV6-1 and TRBJ1-2, with TRBD1 matching 7 bases. The CDR3 has 13 amino acids. Germline CDR1 and CDR2: MNHNS and SASEGT. J was trimmed by 3 bases and V by 10 bases; bases with no gene match: 8. CDR3 protein: CAISTGFDYGYTF. The CDR3 region has the DNA TGTGCCATCTCGACAGGGTTCGACTATGGCTACACCTTC.

This clonotype was counted ten times or more. This beta chain is a stray sequence in a library constructed for alpha chains; its clone size is not meaningful. V gene TRBV6-1 combines with J gene TRBJ2-7; D uncertain. CDR3 length: 14 amino acids. Germline CDR1 and CDR2: MNHNS and SASEGT. Trimming removed 1 base at V and 4 bases at J, with 11 bases between. The CDR3 region has the DNA TGTGCCAGCAGTGAAGAAGCTGGCCTTTACGAGCAGTACTTC. It codes for CASSEEAGLYEQYF.

By frequency in the sample, this clonotype is medium-sized. This beta chain appears as a stray read in a library generated for alpha chains; its size is not informative. The chain has TRBV20-1 and TRBJ2-6; D might be TRBD2 (6 bases). The CDR3 spans 13 residues. Germline CDR1 DFQATT, CDR2 SNEGSKA (reference sequence). The V and J ends lost 6 bases and 0 bases respectively, with 6 bases between them. In DNA form, the CDR3 reads TGCAGTGCCGGGGGCTCTGGGGCCAACGTCCTGACTTTC. This codes for CSAGGSGANVLTF.

This clonotype was seen repeatedly, ten times or more. As an off-target read in a library built for alpha chains, this beta chain has a frequency of little significance. The chain employs TRBV7-9 and TRBJ1-5; D is ambiguous. The CDR3 spans 12 residues. The V and J ends lost 4 bases and 6 bases respectively, with 7 bases between them. CDR1 is SEHNR, CDR2 FQNEAQ, per germline (reference sequence). The CDR3 loop is CASSSASQPQHF. The CDR3 nucleotides are TGTGCCAGCAGCTCCGCTTCTCAGCCCCAGCATTTT. Variable domain in full (rest from reference TRBV7-9 and TRBJ1-5): DTGVSQNPRHKITKRGQNVTFRCDPISEHNRLYWYRQTLGQGPEFLTYFQNEAQLEKSRLLSDRFSAERPKGSFSTLEIQRTEQGDSAMYLCASSSASQPQHFGDGTRLSIL.

In the case of this clonotype: With the library built for alpha chains, this beta chain is off target and its frequency is not meaningful. The CDR3 reads CASRLAGEETQYF. CDR3 nucleotide sequence: TGTGCCAGCAGATTAGCGGGAGAAGAGACCCAGTACTTC. The J gene is TRBJ2-5, the V gene TRBV27, with TRBD2 matching over 9 bases. The CDR3 spans 13 residues. The germline V gene has CDR1 MNHEY and CDR2 SMNVEV (reference sequence). J was trimmed by 3 bases and V by 6 bases; bases with no gene match: 2.

This clonotype was counted at least ten times. The library was built for alpha chains, so this beta chain is an off-target read and its size means little. The CDR3 protein is CAREIRDRGQPGELFF. DNA of the CDR3: TGTGCCAGGGAGATCCGGGACAGGGGGCAGCCCGGGGAGCTGTTTTTT. The V and J genes are TRBV2 and TRBJ2-2; 12 bases line up with TRBD1. Germline CDR1 reads SNHLY; CDR2 reads FYNNEI. CDR3 length equals 16 residues. J was trimmed by 6 bases and V by 9 bases; bases with no gene match: 11.

This clonotype is classed as medium-sized (0.01 to 0.1%). This beta chain is an unintended read in a library built for alpha chains; its size means little. V usage is TRBV5-1 and J usage is TRBJ2-7; tentatively, D is TRBD2 (5 bases). The CDR3 has 17 residues. Trimming pared 1 base from V and 0 bases from J, leaving 17 bases between. Germline V gene sequence: CDR1 SGHRS, CDR2 YFSETQ. CDR3 coding DNA: TGCGCCAGCAGCTTGTCCCGGGGTTTGCGAGACTCCTACGAGCAGTACTTC. It codes for CASSLSRGLRDSYEQYF.

This clonotype was picked up many times. Little can be read into the size of this beta chain, an off-target read in a library designed for alpha chains. V is TRBV27 and J is TRBJ1-3; D is ambiguous. Germline assignment: CDR1 MNHEY and CDR2 SMNVEV (reference sequence). The V end lost 7 bases, the J end lost 3 bases, and 7 bases lay between the germline ends. The CDR3 covers 12 residues. The DNA of the CDR3 is TGTGCCAGCAAATCAGGTGGAAACACCATATATTTT. This sequence encodes CASKSGGNTIYF.

The sample holds many counts of this clonotype. The library was prepared for alpha chains; this beta chain is a stray read, so its frequency means little. The V and J genes are TRBV7-9 and TRBJ2-5; D is perhaps TRBD1 or TRBD2 (5 bases each). The CDR3 runs to 14 residues. Trimming took 5 bases from V and 3 from J, leaving 13 bases between them. Germline V gives CDR1 SEHNR, CDR2 FQNEAQ (reference sequence). The CDR3 sequence: CASSPHRGEETQYF. The CDR3 nucleotides read TGTGCCAGCAGCCCCCACCGGGGCGAAGAGACCCAGTACTTC.

This clonotype was seen at least ten times. The library was prepared for alpha chains; this beta chain is a stray read, so its frequency means little. The rearrangement links TRBV18 to TRBJ2-1, with 11 bases identical to TRBD2. The germline gives CDR1 KGHSH, CDR2 LQKENI. Unmatched junction bases numbered 11, after V lost 6 bases and J lost 4 bases. CDR3 length: 17 amino acids. CDR3 loop: CASSPRPGLAVYNEQFF. For the CDR3, the DNA is TGTGCCAGCTCGCCGCGACCGGGACTAGCGGTTTACAATGAGCAGTTCTTC.

On this clonotype itself: The library was designed around alpha chains, so this beta chain is a stray read whose abundance carries little weight. The rearrangement joins TRBV20-1 to TRBJ1-2; D not certain. Trimming shortened V by 1 base and J by 0 bases, and 9 bases separated the two germline ends. CDR3 length: 14 residues. The V gene's germline CDR1 is DFQATT and CDR2 SNEGSKA (reference sequence). Here the CDR3 reads CSARGLQANYGYTF. The CDR3 DNA is TGCAGTGCTAGAGGGTTGCAGGCTAACTATGGCTACACCTTC.

The sample holds many counts of this clonotype. As an off-target read in a library built for alpha chains, this beta chain has a frequency of little significance. The V gene is TRBV27, the J gene TRBJ1-6, with TRBD1 as a possible D gene (5 bases). CDR3 size: 15 residues. With 7 bases removed from V and 7 bases from J, the gap between germline ends came to 17 bases. CDR1 and CDR2 (germline): MNHEY, SMNVEV (reference sequence). CDR3 sequence (DNA): TGTGCCAGCACCGCCCGCAGGGTAGGAAATTCACCCCTCCACTTT. Translated, it gives CASTARRVGNSPLHF.

This clonotype was seen repeatedly, ten times or more. In a library made to pick up alpha chains, this beta chain is a stray read with a size that means little. V and J are TRBV20-1 and TRBJ1-6; D gene ambiguous. Germline-derived CDR1 and CDR2 are DFQATT and SNEGSKA (reference sequence). This CDR3 has 13 amino acids. Trimming removed 2 bases at V and 5 bases at J, with 7 bases between. CDR3 nucleotide sequence: TGCAGTGCTAGACCTCCAAATAATTCACCCCTCCACTTT. Protein: CSARPPNNSPLHF.

This clonotype came up a few times. The size of this beta chain means little, since it is a stray read in a library made for alpha chains. The J gene is TRBJ2-5, the V gene TRBV11-2; D is perhaps TRBD1 (6 bases). Germline CDR1 and CDR2: SGHAT and FQNNGV. CDR3 size: 15 residues. V was cut by 5 bases and J by 5 bases, with 18 bases left in between. The CDR3 sequence: CASSHLSRGEETQYF. CDR3 DNA: TGTGCCAGCAGCCATTTGTCCAGGGGTGAGGAGACCCAGTACTTC.

This clonotype has ten or more counts. Since it is a stray read in a library aimed at alpha chains, this beta chain has a size that is not meaningful. This chain joins TRBV7-9 and TRBJ2-3; D call uncertain. Germline V gene data show CDR1 as SEHNR and CDR2 as FQNEAQ (reference sequence). The length of the CDR3 is 13 residues. Trimming shortened V by 8 bases and J by 0 bases, and 9 bases separated the two germline ends. The CDR3 nucleotides read TGTGCCAGCCTCGCTAGTAGCACAGATACGCAGTATTTT. This codes for CASLASSTDTQYF.

This clonotype was seen repeatedly, ten times or more. Within a library made for alpha chains, this beta chain is off target, and its count is uninformative. The V gene is TRBV5-1, the J gene TRBJ2-7; 7 bases map to TRBD1. The junction had 5 bases not matched to a gene; V was cut back by 4 bases and J by 4 bases. The CDR3 contains 13 residues. Germline assignment: CDR1 SGHRS and CDR2 YFSETQ. DNA for the CDR3: TGCGCCAGCAGCCCGGGGACAGCTTACGAGCAGTACTTC. Encoded protein: CASSPGTAYEQYF.

The sample holds many counts of this clonotype. This beta chain slipped into a library made for alpha chains as a stray read, so its size is not meaningful. The CDR3 loop is CASSSAGEESNEQFF. The CDR3 coding sequence is TGTGCCAGCAGTTCAGCGGGAGAGGAGTCCAATGAGCAGTTCTTC. The chain joins TRBV27 to TRBJ2-1; TRBD2 matches 8 bases. Germline-derived CDR1 and CDR2 are MNHEY and SMNVEV (reference sequence). This CDR3 contains 15 residues. Trimming removed 4 bases from V and 6 bases from J; junction bases left unmatched: 8.

This clonotype was seen repeatedly, ten times or more. The library was designed around alpha chains, so this beta chain is a stray read whose abundance carries little weight. J is TRBJ2-7 and V is TRBV20-1; weak D call: TRBD1 (5 bases). V lost 2 bases, J lost 2 bases, and 19 bases lay in between. This CDR3 is 16 amino acids long. The germline gives CDR1 DFQATT, CDR2 SNEGSKA (reference sequence). The CDR3 sequence is CSARLFSGLDPYEQYF. CDR3 in DNA: TGCAGTGCTAGACTTTTCTCAGGGCTGGATCCCTACGAGCAGTACTTC.

This clonotype was seen at least ten times. This beta chain is a stray sequence in a library constructed for alpha chains; its clone size is not meaningful. The V and J genes are TRBV29-1 and TRBJ2-1; no reliable D call. V was shortened by 0 bases and J by 0 bases, with 9 bases between the two germline ends. The CDR3 totals 15 residues. Germline assignment: CDR1 SQVTM and CDR2 ANQGSEA. As DNA, the CDR3 is TGCAGCGTTGAAGAAGTCCTGAGCTCCTACAATGAGCAGTTCTTC. Protein: CSVEEVLSSYNEQFF.

This clonotype was recorded at least ten times. A library prepared for alpha chains yielded this beta chain as an off-target read; its size is of little meaning. The chain recombines TRBV29-1 with TRBJ1-1; 9 nucleotides match TRBD1. The CDR3 totals 12 residues. Germline V gene sequence: CDR1 SQVTM, CDR2 ANQGSEA. V was clipped by 5 bases and J by 4 bases; unmatched bases: 2. CDR3 coding DNA: TGCAGCGTTTCGACAGGGGGCACTGAAGCTTTCTTT. Translation: CSVSTGGTEAFF. The variable domain in full, with the rest retrieved from reference TRBV29-1 and TRBJ1-1, is SAVISQKPSRDICQRGTSLTIQCQVDSQVTMMFWYRQQPGQSLTLIATANQGSEATYESGFVIDKFPISRPNLTFSTLTVSNMSPEDSSIYLCSVSTGGTEAFFGQGTRLTVV.

Many counts were recorded for this clonotype. Within a library made for alpha chains, this beta chain is off target, and its count is uninformative. The chain has TRBV6-2 or TRBV6-3 and TRBJ2-1, with D possibly being TRBD2 (6 bases). This CDR3 comprises 14 residues. V shed 0 bases and J shed 3 bases, with 6 bases lying between them. Germline V lookup: CDR1 MNHEY, CDR2 SVGEGT. As DNA, the CDR3 is TGTGCCAGCAGTTACTCGACTAGCTACAATGAGCAGTTCTTC. Encoded protein: CASSYSTSYNEQFF.

This clonotype was picked up many times. The size of this beta chain means little, since it is a stray read in a library made for alpha chains. The genes are TRBV6-6 and TRBJ1-5, with a tentative D call TRBD1 (5 bases). The V gene lost 6 bases and the J gene lost 6 bases, with 18 bases spanning the gap. CDR3 length: 15 amino acids. Germline CDR1 is MNHNY and CDR2 is SVGAGI (reference sequence). CDR3 residues: CASSPAVGGSQPQHF. The DNA for the CDR3 is TGTGCCAGCAGCCCCGCCGTGGGGGGGAGTCAGCCCCAGCATTTT.

To note about this clonotype: This beta chain represents an off-target read in a library built for alpha chains; its size is of limited meaning. The chain employs TRBV4-3 and TRBJ2-1, with 10 nucleotides matching TRBD1. The V gene's germline CDR1 is LGHNA and CDR2 YSLEER. V dropped 0 bases and J dropped 12; count of bases not matched to a gene: 5. This CDR3 comprises 14 residues. CDR3 loop: CASSQEGQGLGQFF. In nucleotides, the CDR3 is TGCGCCAGCAGCCAAGAGGGACAGGGGCTTGGGCAGTTCTTC.